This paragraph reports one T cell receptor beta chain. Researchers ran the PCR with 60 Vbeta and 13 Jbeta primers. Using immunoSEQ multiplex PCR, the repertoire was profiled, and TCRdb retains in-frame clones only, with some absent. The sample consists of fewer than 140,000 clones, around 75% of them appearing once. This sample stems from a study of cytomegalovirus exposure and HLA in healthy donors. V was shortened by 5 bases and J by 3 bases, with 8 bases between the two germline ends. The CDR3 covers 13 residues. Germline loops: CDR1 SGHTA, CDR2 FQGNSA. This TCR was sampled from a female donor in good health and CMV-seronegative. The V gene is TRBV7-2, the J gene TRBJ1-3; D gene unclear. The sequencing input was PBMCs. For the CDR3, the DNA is TGTGCCAGCAGCACCGCCGGTGGAAACACCATATATTTT. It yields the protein CASSTAGGNTIYF. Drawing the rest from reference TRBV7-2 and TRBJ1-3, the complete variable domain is GAGVSQSPSNKVTEKGKDVELRCDPISGHTALYWYRQSLGQGLEFLIYFQGNSAPDKSGLPSDRFSAERTGGSVSTLTIQRTQQEDSAVYLCASSTAGGNTIYFGEGSWLTVV.